This T cell receptor (beta chain) stems from a study of blood T cell repertoires in COVID-19. Study overall: COVID-19 samples from acute and convalescent phases originated in the United States, Italy and Spain. T cells, B-cell-depleted T cells, or PBMCs provided the cDNA or gDNA that served as material.

The CDR3 sequence is 13 residues long. The germline V gene has CDR1 SGHDT and CDR2 YYEEEE. V dropped 4 bases and J dropped 7; count of bases not matched to a gene: 7. Generated by immunoSEQ multiplex PCR, the TCRdb table keeps only in-frame clones and is missing some. The top ten hold 5.5% of the sample, which has about 120,000 clones, roughly 80% seen once. The clonotype was recovered from a man in his sixties with acute or convalescent COVID-19. Material for sequencing was peripheral blood. This chain uses TRBV5-6 with TRBJ1-2; 7 bases fit TRBD1. The CDR3 loop reads CASSVGRQGGYTF. CDR3 coding DNA: TGTGCCAGCAGCGTGGGCAGACAGGGTGGCTACACCTTC.